Below, 21 T cell receptor beta chains from the same sample are listed, as sequenced in a study of radiation and T cells in renal cell carcinoma. The method was immunoSEQ multiplex PCR; TCRdb's version includes in-frame clones alone and lacks a portion of them. Of about 130,000 clones in the sample, about 88% are singletons; the top ten hold 12%. As for time point: baseline pretreatment blood. Treatment reported: 15 Gy SBRT to primary tumor, nephrectomy 4 weeks later. Sequenced here: blood, sampled from a patient whose treatment included radiotherapy and nephrectomy. The receptors come from a woman between 50 and 59 years old with renal cell carcinoma.

The chain carries TRBV5-8 and TRBJ2-1; 13 bases are shared with TRBD2. CDR3 length: 17 residues. J was trimmed by 3 bases and V by 4 bases; bases with no gene match: 7. CDR1 is SGHTS, CDR2 YDEGEE, per germline. The CDR3 loop reads CASSLSRLAGGYNEQFF. The CDR3 bases are TGTGCCAGCAGCCTGTCCCGACTAGCGGGGGGCTACAATGAGCAGTTCTTC.

CDR3 coding DNA: TGCGCCAGCAGCCAAGAGGAGGGAACCGAGCAGTACTTC. This gives the protein CASSQEEGTEQYF. The chain carries TRBV4-3 and TRBJ2-7, with D tentatively TRBD2 (6 bases). The V gene's germline CDR1 is LGHNA and CDR2 YSLEER. The length of the CDR3 is 13 residues. Trimming removed 0 bases at V and 6 bases at J, with 9 bases between.

The chain has TRBV4-1 and TRBJ1-2, with D possibly matching TRBD1 (6 bases). This CDR3 is built from 16 residues. CDR1 is MGHRA and CDR2 is YSYEKL in the germline V gene. Between the trimmed V and J ends, which lost 3 bases and 6 bases, there was a span of 20 bases. The CDR3 spells CASSQTPGQGIDGYTF. CDR3 nucleotides: TGCGCCAGCAGCCAGACACCGGGACAAGGGATCGATGGCTACACCTTC.

The rearrangement joins TRBV6-6 to TRBJ1-2; possible D gene TRBD1, 5 bases. The V gene lost 10 bases and the J gene lost 7 bases, with 16 bases spanning the gap. This CDR3 contains 12 residues. Germline loops: CDR1 MNHNY, CDR2 SVGAGI (reference sequence). CDR3 nucleotides: TGTGCCACCCAAACTAAGGGGTCTGGCTACACCTTC. As protein: CATQTKGSGYTF.

There are a few counts of this clone. The V gene is TRBV5-4, the J gene TRBJ2-3; TRBD2 aligns across 8 bases. The CDR3 is 16 residues long. V dropped 0 bases and J dropped 6; count of bases not matched to a gene: 9. CDR1 and CDR2 (germline): SGHNT, YYREEE (reference sequence). The CDR3: CASSLVRAGVRDTQYF. In DNA, the CDR3 is TGTGCCAGCAGCTTGGTGCGAGCGGGGGTACGGGATACGCAGTATTTT.

This chain links TRBV19 with TRBJ1-2, with TRBD1 as a possible D gene (6 bases). Trimming shortened V by 9 bases and J by 7 bases, and 24 bases separated the two germline ends. CDR3 length equals 15 residues. Germline-derived CDR1 and CDR2 are LNHDA and SQIVND (reference sequence). This CDR3 is CASTPPGDMKRGYTF. DNA for the CDR3: TGTGCCAGCACCCCCCCCGGGGACATGAAACGTGGCTACACCTTC.

The chain carries TRBV9 and TRBJ2-1; weak D call: TRBD1 (5 bases). CDR1 and CDR2 (germline): SGDLS, YYNGEE. Between the trimmed V and J ends, which lost 3 bases and 5 bases, there was a span of 12 bases. This CDR3 is 14 amino acids long. The CDR3 region is CASSGRQYHNEQFF. CDR3 DNA: TGTGCCAGCAGCGGCCGACAGTACCACAATGAGCAGTTCTTC.

The chain combines TRBV5-6 with TRBJ2-2, with D perhaps matching TRBD1 or TRBD2 (5 bases each). The CDR3 is made up of 15 amino acids. Germline assignment: CDR1 SGHDT and CDR2 YYEEEE. V lost 5 bases to trimming and J lost 7 bases, with 18 bases between them. The CDR3 nucleotides read TGTGCCAGCAGTCGGGACCGGCCATTAGGCGGGGAGCTGTTTTTT. It is translated as CASSRDRPLGGELFF.

This clone was counted only a few times. The rearrangement uses TRBV7-2 and TRBJ1-2; TRBD1 might be the D (5 bases). This CDR3 is built from 14 residues. CDR1 is SGHTA, CDR2 FQGNSA, per germline. The V gene lost 5 bases and the J gene lost 1 base, with 11 bases spanning the gap. The CDR3 reads CASSVGVGNYGYTF. The CDR3 DNA follows: TGTGCCAGCAGCGTAGGGGTCGGTAACTATGGCTACACCTTC.

This rearrangement joins TRBV30 to TRBJ1-5; D is possibly TRBD1 (6 bases). Trimming removed 1 base at V and 4 bases at J, with 17 bases between. This CDR3 contains 16 residues. CDR1 and CDR2 (germline): GTSNPN, SVGIG (reference sequence). CDR3 nucleotides: TGTGCCTGGAGTGAGGACAGAGGACTCCCTAATCAGCCCCAGCATTTT. Translating gives CAWSEDRGLPNQPQHF.

CDR3 bases: TGTGCCAGCAGCTTATATGGAGGCTACACCTTC. Translating gives CASSLYGGYTF. This sequence joins TRBV6-6 and TRBJ1-2, with unresolved D. The germline V and J ends were trimmed by 6 bases and 8 bases, with 10 bases remaining between them. The CDR3 has 11 amino acids. CDR1 and CDR2 (germline): MNHNY, SVGAGI (reference sequence).

This chain uses TRBV5-4 with TRBJ2-2, with 9 bases that match TRBD1. The CDR3 loop spans 15 amino acids. Losses at the gene ends were 0 bases for V and 5 bases for J; bases not matched to a gene: 2. Looked up from germline, CDR1 is SGHNT and CDR2 is YYREEE (reference sequence). CDR3 protein: CASSLDRGLTGELFF. The CDR3 DNA reads TGTGCCAGCAGCTTGGACAGGGGGCTTACCGGGGAGCTGTTTTTT.

This clone was picked up a small number of times. V is TRBV29-1 and J is TRBJ1-1, with unresolved D. Trimming stripped 2 bases from V and 0 bases from J, with 4 bases between. The CDR3 has 12 residues. Germline CDR1 and CDR2: SQVTM and ANQGSEA. CDR3 sequence (DNA): TGCAGCGTTGAACTACTGAACACTGAAGCTTTCTTT. It translates to CSVELLNTEAFF.

This chain uses TRBV6-5 with TRBJ2-6; D is undetermined. CDR3 size: 13 residues. CDR1 is MNHEY and CDR2 is SVGAGI in the germline V gene. With 5 bases removed from V and 10 bases from J, the gap between germline ends came to 12 bases. The CDR3 DNA follows: TGTGCCAGCAGTCCCCGCGGTCATAACGTCCTGACTTTC. Translation gives CASSPRGHNVLTF.

This clone has just a few counts. The chain recombines TRBV28 with TRBJ1-2; D unclear. Germline assignment: CDR1 MDHEN and CDR2 SYDVKM. V lost 3 bases and J 3 bases, leaving 14 bases between the germline ends. The length of the CDR3 is 15 residues. The CDR3 reads CASSLVELSDYGYTF. The CDR3 DNA reads as TGTGCCAGCAGTTTGGTGGAGTTGTCAGACTATGGCTACACCTTC.

The rearrangement joins TRBV15 to TRBJ1-2; no firm D call. CDR1 and CDR2 (germline): LNHNV, YYDKDF (reference sequence). This CDR3 contains 16 residues. V gave up 0 bases and J gave up 0 bases, with 11 bases separating them. CDR3 nucleotides: TGTGCCACCAGCAGAGATGGAGGAATTACTAACTATGGCTACACCTTC. This codes for CATSRDGGITNYGYTF.

The chain has TRBV6-5 and TRBJ1-3, with TRBD1 identical over 8 bases. Germline V lookup: CDR1 MNHEY, CDR2 SVGAGI. The CDR3 contains 12 residues. V dropped 6 bases and J dropped 9; count of bases not matched to a gene: 4. In DNA form, the CDR3 reads TGTGCCAGCAGCTCTACAGGGGGCACCATATATTTT. It is translated as CASSSTGGTIYF.

The count of this clone is one. The chain links TRBV4-3 to TRBJ2-2, with D possibly matching TRBD1 (6 bases). Germline values: CDR1 LGHNA, CDR2 YSLEER. Trimming took off 2 bases at V and 8 bases at J, with 18 bases between the two ends. There are 16 residues in the CDR3. CDR3 nucleotides: TGCGCCAGCAGCCAACGCCGGGACACCTCGCCGGGGGAGCTGTTTTTT. Translating it yields CASSQRRDTSPGELFF.

This clone turned up a few times. The V gene is TRBV18, the J gene TRBJ1-1; D is possibly TRBD1 (5 bases). Germline V gives CDR1 KGHSH, CDR2 LQKENI. There are 15 residues in the CDR3. V was clipped by 0 bases and J by 4 bases, with 12 bases between them. CDR3 in DNA: TGTGCCAGCTCACCACCGGTCGAGCAGGGCACTGAAGCTTTCTTT. It codes for CASSPPVEQGTEAFF.

This sequence joins TRBV6-1 and TRBJ2-1; tentatively, D is TRBD1 or TRBD2 (5 bases each). Between the trimmed V and J ends, which lost 6 bases and 8 bases, there was a span of 17 bases. The CDR3 has 14 amino acids. CDR1 and CDR2 from the germline V gene are MNHNS and SASEGT. The CDR3 DNA sequence: TGTGCCAGCAGACCCGGGACGCCGAGCTATGAGCAGTTCTTC. Its protein product is CASRPGTPSYEQFF.

The gene calls are TRBV9 and TRBJ1-3; TRBD1 matches at 9 bases. CDR3 length: 18 amino acids. The junction had 11 bases not matched to a gene; V was cut back by 3 bases and J by 1 base. Germline-derived CDR1 and CDR2 are SGDLS and YYNGEE. Written as DNA, the CDR3 is TGTGCCAGCAGCGACCCGCGGGACAGGGAATTTTCTGGAAACACCATATATTTT. Encoded protein: CASSDPRDREFSGNTIYF. The full variable domain, in which reference TRBV9 and TRBJ1-3 provide the parts outside the CDR3, is DSGVTQTPKHLITATGQRVTLRCSPRSGDLSVYWYQQSLDQGLQFLIQYYNGEERAKGNILERFSAQQFPDLHSELNLSSLELGDSALYFCASSDPRDREFSGNTIYFGEGSWLTVV.